Below, 29 T cell receptor beta chains from the same sample are listed, as sequenced in a study of blood T cells in healthy people across ages. The authors ran a second PCR of roughly 6 to 12 cycles using a sample-barcoded 5' primer and a J-beta primer mix. TCRdb processed the 5' RACE reads anew with MiXCR; each CDR3 protein has one entry. The sample records about 970,000 distinct CDR3 sequences, roughly 50% being singletons. Sequenced input: blood. The receptors stem from a woman aged 55-75 years in good health.

As concerns this clonotype: In this CDR3 the conserved last residue, phenylalanine or tryptophan, is missing, so a read error is likely. CDR3 DNA: TGCGCCAGCTATCCGGCCGGGACTAGTGAGACCCAGTACTTA. It is translated as CASYPAGTSETQYL. The chain uses TRBV5-1 and TRBJ2-5, with TRBD2 matching 8 bases. With 7 bases clipped from V and 5 bases from J, the junction kept 10 bases outside the gene matches. Germline V gene data show CDR1 as SGHRS and CDR2 as YFSETQ. The CDR3 runs 14 residues.

The chain combines TRBV7-2 with TRBJ2-5; perhaps TRBD2 as D (5 bases). Germline loops: CDR1 SGHTA, CDR2 FQGNSA. The CDR3 contains 13 residues. Trimming pared 5 bases from V and 3 bases from J, leaving 10 bases between. The CDR3 spells CASSPGSKETQYF. In nucleotides, the CDR3 is TGTGCCAGCAGCCCGGGAAGTAAAGAGACCCAGTACTTC. Together with reference TRBV7-2 and TRBJ2-5, the CDR3 gives the full variable domain: GAGVSQSPSNKVTEKGKDVELRCDPISGHTALYWYRQSLGQGLEFLIYFQGNSAPDKSGLPSDRFSAERTGGSVSTLTIQRTQQEDSAVYLCASSPGSKETQYFGPGTRLLVL.

The genes are TRBV6-1 and TRBJ1-6, with 10 bases that match TRBD1. Germline loops: CDR1 MNHNS, CDR2 SASEGT. CDR3 size: 18 residues. J lost 9 bases, V lost 5 bases, and 16 bases had no gene match. The CDR3 DNA is TGTGCCAGCAGTCGAAACCGTCCGGGACAGGGGAATAGTTCACCCCTCCACTTT. Residues: CASSRNRPGQGNSSPLHF.

This clonotype turned up a few times. J is TRBJ2-4 and V is TRBV29-1; TRBD2 agrees at 11 bases. The better agreement between TRBJ2-7 and the DNA end casts doubt on the J call. Germline CDR1 reads SQVTM; CDR2 reads ANQGSEA. There are 14 residues in the CDR3. CDR3 protein: CSVGGLAESFEQYF. The CDR3 nucleotides read TGCAGCGTTGGGGGACTAGCGGAGTCTTTCGAGCAGTACTTC.

At least ten counts were recorded for this clonotype. The chain employs TRBV4-1 and TRBJ2-7; D is ambiguous. The V gene lost 1 base and the J gene lost 0 bases, with 7 bases spanning the gap. Germline CDR1 is MGHRA and CDR2 is YSYEKL. This CDR3 contains 14 residues. For the CDR3, the DNA is TGCGCCAGCAGCCAAGTAGCAGACTCCTACGAGCAGTACTTC. As protein: CASSQVADSYEQYF.

This clonotype was detected once. The chain recombines TRBV7-2 with TRBJ2-5, with D unresolved. Trimming stripped 6 bases from V and 4 bases from J, with 15 bases between. Germline values: CDR1 SGHTA, CDR2 FQGNSA. There are 14 residues in the CDR3. CDR3 loop: CASSLPGRPETQYF. The CDR3 bases are TGTGCCAGCAGTTTACCCGGCAGGCCAGAGACCCAGTACTTC.

The chain employs TRBV2 and TRBJ1-1; possible D gene TRBD1, 5 bases. The CDR3 covers 15 residues. CDR1 is SNHLY, CDR2 FYNNEI, per germline. Trimming shortened V by 6 bases and J by 1 base, and 15 bases separated the two germline ends. CDR3 coding DNA: TGTGCCAGCAGGGGGGGGTCGGCATCGAACACTGAAGCTTTCTTT. It codes for CASRGGSASNTEAFF.

V and J are TRBV10-3 and TRBJ2-1, with 11 bases that match TRBD2. Trimming took 1 base from V and 7 from J; bases not matched to a gene: 6. Germline loops: CDR1 ENHRY, CDR2 SYGVKD. The CDR3 is 16 residues long. The CDR3 DNA reads as TGTGCCATCAGTGAGTTTAGCGGGAGGGAGCGGAATGAGCAGTTCTTC. It yields the protein CAISEFSGRERNEQFF.

The chain joins TRBV6-2 or TRBV6-3 to TRBJ2-7; TRBD2 matches at 11 bases. The CDR3 is 16 residues long. J lost 3 bases, V lost 5 bases, and 9 bases had no gene match. Germline CDR1 reads MNHEY; CDR2 reads SVGEGT. The CDR3, as DNA: TGTGCCAGCAGTAACCCTCTTAGCGGGAGGGACTACGAGCAGTACTTC. Amino acid sequence: CASSNPLSGRDYEQYF.

This clonotype has a handful of counts. The gene calls are TRBV20-1 and TRBJ2-5; 8 bases align to TRBD1. The CDR3 has 16 residues. The germline V gene encodes CDR1 DFQATT and CDR2 SNEGSKA (reference sequence). J lost 11 bases, V lost 3 bases, and 20 bases had no gene match. The DNA for the CDR3 is TGCAGTGCTAGTATGACAGGGGAAGACCTAACCTGGGAGCAGTACTTC. Protein sequence: CSASMTGEDLTWEQYF.

This clonotype was counted between two and nine times. The chain recombines TRBV7-2 with TRBJ2-1, with D perhaps matching TRBD2 (6 bases). Germline V lookup: CDR1 SGHTA, CDR2 FQGNSA. V shed 0 bases and J shed 0 bases, with 9 bases lying between them. The length of the CDR3 is 16 residues. The CDR3 loop is CASSLAVGGSYNEQFF. CDR3 sequence (DNA): TGTGCCAGCAGCTTAGCCGTGGGGGGCTCCTACAATGAGCAGTTCTTC.

This clonotype was detected a few times. The rearrangement links TRBV6-5 to TRBJ1-1; possibly TRBD1 for D (5 bases). Germline V gene sequence: CDR1 MNHEY, CDR2 SVGAGI. V was shortened by 5 bases and J by 4 bases, with 14 bases between the two germline ends. The CDR3 length is 14 residues. The CDR3 sequence is CASSLSRVATEAFF. As DNA, the CDR3 is TGTGCCAGCAGTCTTAGCAGGGTGGCCACTGAAGCTTTCTTT.

The gene calls are TRBV4-2 and TRBJ2-3, with TRBD2 matching over 7 bases. The CDR3 totals 16 residues. Per germline, CDR1 LGHNA and CDR2 YNFKEQ. The trim removed 1 base at V and 2 bases at J, leaving 6 bases unmatched. CDR3 region: CASSQAGGTNTDTQYF. The CDR3 DNA reads as TGTGCCAGCAGCCAAGCGGGCGGGACTAACACAGATACGCAGTATTTT.

J is TRBJ2-7 and V is TRBV5-1; a possible D gene is TRBD2 (5 bases). The CDR3 consists of 14 residues. The germline V and J ends were trimmed by 0 bases and 5 bases, with 12 bases remaining between them. Germline V gene data show CDR1 as SGHRS and CDR2 as YFSETQ. The CDR3 DNA reads as TGCGCCAGCAGCTTGGTACCGGGAATGGACGAGCAGTACTTC. Its protein is CASSLVPGMDEQYF. Looking up the rest from reference TRBV5-1 and TRBJ2-7 gives the full variable domain: KAGVTQTPRYLIKTRGQQVTLSCSPISGHRSVSWYQQTPGQGLQFLFEYFSETQRNKGNFPGRFSGRQFSNSRSEMNVSTLELGDSALYLCASSLVPGMDEQYFGPGTRLTVT.

This clonotype was found a few times. The gene calls are TRBV7-2 and TRBJ2-3; TRBD2 aligns across 9 bases. This CDR3 region has 13 residues. Germline CDR1 reads SGHTA; CDR2 reads FQGNSA. Losses at the gene ends were 10 bases for V and 4 bases for J; bases not matched to a gene: 6. For the CDR3, the DNA is TGTGCCACGGCGAGCGGGAGGTCAGATACGCAGTATTTT. Protein product: CATASGRSDTQYF.

The chain carries TRBV6-2 or TRBV6-3 and TRBJ2-3; D perhaps matches TRBD1 (6 bases). Trimming took 7 bases from V and 10 from J, leaving 12 bases between them. Germline assignment: CDR1 MNHEY and CDR2 SVGEGT. This CDR3 is 11 amino acids long. CDR3 bases: TGTGCCAGCACCTCAGGGGATGCGCAGTATTTT. Protein product: CASTSGDAQYF.

V is TRBV2 and J is TRBJ2-7; D is perhaps TRBD1 or TRBD2 (6 bases each). The V gene lost 4 bases and the J gene lost 3 bases, with 16 bases spanning the gap. CDR1 is SNHLY, CDR2 FYNNEI, per germline. The CDR3 consists of 15 residues. In DNA form, the CDR3 reads TGTGCCAGCAGTGTCCAGGGGCGGGGAGACTACGAGCAGTACTTC. Encoded protein: CASSVQGRGDYEQYF.

This rearrangement joins TRBV30 to TRBJ1-1, with D possibly being TRBD1 (5 bases). Germline lookup yields CDR1 GTSNPN and CDR2 SVGIG (reference sequence). The CDR3 covers 13 residues. V was shortened by 5 bases and J by 1 base, with 11 bases between the two germline ends. The CDR3 sequence is CAWSGAGNTEAFF. The CDR3 bases are TGTGCCTGGTCTGGGGCAGGGAACACTGAAGCTTTCTTT. Drawing the rest from reference TRBV30 and TRBJ1-1, the complete variable domain is SQTIHQWPATLVQPVGSPLSLECTVEGTSNPNLYWYRQAAGRGLQLLFYSVGIGQISSEVPQNLSASRPQDRQFILSSKKLLLSDSGFYLCAWSGAGNTEAFFGQGTRLTVV.

A few counts support this clonotype. This sequence joins TRBV20-1 and TRBJ2-7, with 10 bases identical to TRBD2. Germline assignment: CDR1 DFQATT and CDR2 SNEGSKA (reference sequence). Unmatched junction bases numbered 9, after V lost 3 bases and J lost 4 bases. This CDR3 has 15 amino acids. CDR3 region: CSASLAGDLGYEQYF. The CDR3, as DNA: TGCAGTGCTAGCCTAGCGGGAGACCTCGGGTACGAGCAGTACTTC.

The genes are TRBV7-8 and TRBJ2-5; 14 bases map to TRBD2. Trimming at V came to 1 base and at J to 11 bases, leaving 18 bases not matched to a gene. Germline loops: CDR1 SGHVS, CDR2 FQNEAQ. The CDR3 loop spans 19 amino acids. CDR3 sequence (DNA): TGTGCCAGCAGCTTAGTATACGAGGGACTAGCGGGAGCTATCGTTGGGCAGTACTTC. It translates to CASSLVYEGLAGAIVGQYF. Full variable domain (outside the CDR3, taken from reference TRBV7-8 and TRBJ2-5): GAGVSQSPRYKVAKRGQDVALRCDPISGHVSLFWYQQALGQGPEFLTYFQNEAQLDKSGLPSDRFFAERPEGSVSTLKIQRTQQEDSAVYLCASSLVYEGLAGAIVGQYFGPGTRLLVL.

The rearrangement links TRBV7-2 to TRBJ1-1; D unclear. The length of the CDR3 is 12 residues. From germline, CDR1 is SGHTA and CDR2 FQGNSA. Trimming left V 8 bases short and J 7 bases short, with 14 bases between. As DNA, the CDR3 is TGTGCCAGCGGAAAACGGACGCATGAAGCTTTCTTT. As protein: CASGKRTHEAFF. Full variable domain (outside the CDR3, taken from reference TRBV7-2 and TRBJ1-1): GAGVSQSPSNKVTEKGKDVELRCDPISGHTALYWYRQSLGQGLEFLIYFQGNSAPDKSGLPSDRFSAERTGGSVSTLTIQRTQQEDSAVYLCASGKRTHEAFFGQGTRLTVV.

The chain employs TRBV5-6 and TRBJ2-1, with D possibly being TRBD1 (8 bases). Germline V CDR1 and CDR2: SGHDT, YYEEEE. The CDR3 is 15 amino acids. Trimming cost V 0 bases and J 7 bases, with 14 bases left between them. The CDR3 bases are TGTGCCAGCAGCTTGGCCGGACAGGGAGGGAATGAGCAGTTCTTC. Amino acid sequence: CASSLAGQGGNEQFF.

The chain has TRBV7-2 and TRBJ2-7, with D maybe TRBD2 (5 bases). The ends were cut back, 8 bases at V and 0 bases at J, with 17 bases in the middle. CDR1 and CDR2 (germline): SGHTA, FQGNSA. The CDR3 has 15 residues. Written as DNA, the CDR3 is TGTGCCAGCGGAGACGTAGCGTCTAGCTCCTACGAGCAGTACTTC. Translated, it gives CASGDVASSSYEQYF.

This rearrangement joins TRBV7-8 to TRBJ2-5; D possibly corresponds to TRBD2 (5 bases). The CDR3 runs to 11 residues. CDR1 and CDR2 (germline): SGHVS, FQNEAQ. V was pared by 5 bases and J by 13 bases, with 14 bases between. The CDR3 DNA follows: TGTGCCAGCAGCGTCAATAGCGTTGGGTACTTC. It codes for CASSVNSVGYF.

The rearrangement links TRBV7-2 to TRBJ2-1; 12 bases map to TRBD2. V lost 5 bases, J lost 9 bases, and 14 bases stayed unmatched. From germline, CDR1 is SGHTA and CDR2 FQGNSA. The CDR3 is 17 residues long. The DNA for the CDR3 is TGTGCCAGCAGCCAGCGACTAGCGGGAGTCCCAGACAGTGAGCAGTTCTTC. This encodes CASSQRLAGVPDSEQFF.

The chain has TRBV16 and TRBJ2-3, with 7 positions matching TRBD1. Losses at the gene ends were 0 bases for V and 2 bases for J; bases not matched to a gene: 2. The germline V gene encodes CDR1 KGHSY and CDR2 FQNENV. The CDR3 totals 15 residues. The CDR3 nucleotides read TGTGCCAGCAGCCAATCGGGACAGTTCACAGATACGCAGTATTTT. As protein: CASSQSGQFTDTQYF.

The chain recombines TRBV30 with TRBJ1-4; D ambiguous. Germline V gene sequence: CDR1 GTSNPN, CDR2 SVGIG (reference sequence). The CDR3 contains 14 residues. V lost 1 base to trimming and J lost 1 base, with 7 bases between them. The CDR3 reads CAWSEEGTNEKLFF. The CDR3 coding sequence is TGTGCCTGGAGTGAGGAGGGAACTAATGAAAAACTGTTTTTT.

This sequence joins TRBV29-1 and TRBJ2-1; the D is unclear. The CDR3 covers 11 residues. The V gene's germline CDR1 is SQVTM and CDR2 ANQGSEA. Trimming left V 2 bases short and J 8 bases short, with 7 bases between. This CDR3 is CSVEIIDEQFF. The CDR3 region has the DNA TGCAGCGTTGAAATCATCGATGAGCAGTTCTTC.

This rearrangement joins TRBV5-1 to TRBJ2-5; 7 bases match TRBD1. There are 14 residues in the CDR3. Losses at the gene ends were 4 bases for V and 9 bases for J; bases not matched to a gene: 12. CDR1 and CDR2 (germline): SGHRS, YFSETQ. This CDR3 reads CASSPWTGDSAQYF. The CDR3 nucleotides are TGCGCCAGCAGCCCCTGGACAGGAGATTCGGCCCAGTACTTC.